This passage covers 17 T cell receptor beta chains from one sample sequenced in a study of Graves' ophthalmopathy and Graves' hyperthyroidism. The authors amplified TCR beta CDR3 regions from RNA transcripts. RT-PCR in the first round used HTBI primers; a second-round multiplex PCR followed. In TCRdb, the multiplex PCR reads were re-called with MiXCR into one record per CDR3 protein. This table has 350,000 or so distinct CDR3 sequences, roughly 16% appearing once. Sequencing was performed on peripheral blood. Receptor source: an adult man with Graves' ophthalmopathy.

This chain joins TRBV15 and TRBJ1-1; no clear D gene. Trimming removed 1 base from V and 1 base from J, with 4 bases in between. Germline loops: CDR1 LNHNV, CDR2 YYDKDF (reference sequence). The CDR3 sequence is 13 residues long. CDR3 in amino acids: CATSRGGNTEAFF. For the CDR3, the DNA is TGTGCCACCAGCAGAGGCGGGAACACTGAAGCTTTCTTT.

In this sample, this clonotype turned up many times. V gene TRBV6-2 or TRBV6-3 combines with J gene TRBJ1-5; unclear D gene. CDR1 and CDR2 from the germline V gene are MNHEY and SVGEGT. Trimming stripped 7 bases from V and 5 bases from J, with 9 bases between. The length of the CDR3 is 12 residues. The DNA for the CDR3 is TGTGCCAGCACAGTGGGTGATCAGCCCCAGCATTTT. This translates into CASTVGDQPQHF.

This clonotype was picked up many times. V usage is TRBV2 and J usage is TRBJ2-7; the match to TRBD1 covers 7 bases. V trimming: 3 bases; J trimming: 3 bases; junction bases outside the gene matches: 5. Germline V lookup: CDR1 SNHLY, CDR2 FYNNEI. This CDR3 comprises 14 residues. The CDR3 protein is CASSDDRVDYEQYF. CDR3 in DNA: TGTGCCAGCAGTGATGACAGGGTGGACTACGAGCAGTACTTC.

This clonotype has a count of ten or more. The rearrangement joins TRBV4-2 to TRBJ1-2; TRBD1 aligns across 7 bases. Trimming at V came to 1 base and at J to 6 bases, leaving 14 bases not matched to a gene. CDR3 length: 17 residues. Germline CDR1 LGHNA, CDR2 YNFKEQ. The CDR3 DNA is TGTGCCAGCAGCCAAGGAGGCTGGGGTAGACAGGGCAATGGCTACACCTTC. As protein: CASSQGGWGRQGNGYTF.

This clonotype occurred many times. This sequence joins TRBV6-5 and TRBJ2-7, with TRBD2 matching 8 bases. The V and J ends lost 11 bases and 0 bases, in that order; junction bases with no gene match: 6. The CDR3 is 13 residues long. Germline-derived CDR1 and CDR2 are MNHEY and SVGAGI. The CDR3 is CASGGGSSYEQYF. The CDR3 DNA follows: TGTGCCTCGGGGGGGGGGAGCTCCTACGAGCAGTACTTC.

This clonotype was counted many times. The chain links TRBV30 to TRBJ2-3, with 8 bases fitting TRBD1. CDR1 and CDR2 (germline): GTSNPN, SVGIG (reference sequence). The CDR3 loop spans 13 amino acids. V lost 7 bases and J lost 6; bases outside the gene matches: 9. CDR3 residues: CAYTTGAPDTQYF. The CDR3 bases are TGTGCCTACACGACAGGGGCCCCCGATACGCAGTATTTT.

This clonotype was seen at least ten times. As DNA, the CDR3 is TGCGCCAGCAGCTTGGCGGGGGGATCCCCCCAGCATTTT. Its protein is CASSLAGGSPQHF. The gene calls are TRBV5-1 and TRBJ1-5; perhaps TRBD1 as D (5 bases). CDR3 length equals 13 residues. V lost 0 bases to trimming and J lost 10 bases, with 11 bases between them. In germline, CDR1 is SGHRS, CDR2 YFSETQ.

In its sample, this clonotype was seen many times. The rearrangement uses TRBV18 and TRBJ2-5; D unclear. The ends were cut back, 0 bases at V and 4 bases at J, with 6 bases in the middle. The germline CDR1 and CDR2 sequences are KGHSH and LQKENI. The CDR3 covers 13 residues. Written as DNA, the CDR3 is TGTGCCAGCTCACCACCATCCCTAGAGACCCAGTACTTC. This codes for CASSPPSLETQYF.

This clonotype was recorded many times. The genes are TRBV2 and TRBJ1-2; D gene uncertain. The CDR3 is 14 residues long. Trimming removed 7 bases from V and 4 bases from J, with 16 bases in between. Germline-derived CDR1 and CDR2 are SNHLY and FYNNEI. The CDR3 reads CASTPPGPVYGYTF. CDR3 DNA: TGTGCCAGCACCCCCCCGGGCCCAGTCTATGGCTACACCTTC.

This clonotype was found many times. The chain couples TRBV5-1 to TRBJ2-2; 13 bases map to TRBD2. The CDR3 runs 17 residues. V lost 3 bases, J lost 1 base, and 3 bases stayed unmatched. Looked up from germline, CDR1 is SGHRS and CDR2 is YFSETQ. In nucleotides, the CDR3 is TGCGCCAGCAGCTCAAGACTAGCGGGAGGGAACACCGGGGAGCTGTTTTTT. It translates to CASSSRLAGGNTGELFF.

There are many counts of this clonotype. The V gene is TRBV6-2 or TRBV6-3, the J gene TRBJ2-5, with D hard to call. Germline CDR1 reads MNHEY; CDR2 reads SVGEGT. The CDR3 covers 16 residues. V lost 0 bases and J lost 4, with 15 bases in between. This CDR3 reads CASSYSHRPNRETQYF. CDR3 coding DNA: TGTGCCAGCAGTTACTCACACCGACCTAATCGAGAGACCCAGTACTTC.

Many counts were recorded for this clonotype. CDR3 sequence (DNA): TGTGCCAGCAGTTTTCCGGGTTCCGAGCAGTACTTC. Translated: CASSFPGSEQYF. The chain recombines TRBV6-5 with TRBJ2-7, with D unresolved. Deletions cut 4 bases from V and 6 bases from J, with 10 bases between. Germline V gene lookup returns CDR1 MNHEY and CDR2 SVGAGI. CDR3 length: 12 residues.

J is TRBJ1-1 and V is TRBV6-1, with D perhaps matching TRBD1 (5 bases). V was shortened by 7 bases and J by 2 bases, with 17 bases between the two germline ends. The CDR3 is 15 amino acids. From germline, CDR1 is MNHNS and CDR2 SASEGT. The CDR3 coding sequence is TGTGCCAGCAACTGGGGCCAAGACAGAAACACTGAAGCTTTCTTT. Its translation: CASNWGQDRNTEAFF.

The rearrangement links TRBV29-1 to TRBJ2-5; weak D call: TRBD2 (6 bases). Germline V gives CDR1 SQVTM, CDR2 ANQGSEA. V lost 1 base, J lost 2 bases, and 17 bases lay in between. The CDR3 sequence is 16 residues long. CDR3 loop: CSVEAQPRAGQETQYF. The CDR3 bases are TGCAGCGTTGAAGCTCAACCCAGGGCGGGACAAGAGACCCAGTACTTC.

This clonotype has at least ten counts. At one end, the junction sequence differs from germline, possibly due to a read error. This chain joins TRBV11-2 and TRBJ2-5; D remains unclear. Germline CDR1 and CDR2: SGHAT and FQNNGV. The CDR3 loop spans 12 amino acids. DNA for the CDR3: TGTGCCAGCACCGTCCCCCAAGAGGCCCAGTACTTC. Translated: CASTVPQEAQYF.

This clonotype showed up many times. The J gene is TRBJ2-7, the V gene TRBV7-2, with a possible D match to TRBD1 (6 bases). Germline values: CDR1 SGHTA, CDR2 FQGNSA. The CDR3 is 14 residues long. The germline V and J ends were trimmed by 5 bases and 3 bases, with 14 bases remaining between them. The chain's CDR3 is CASSPSTGYYEQYF. CDR3 nucleotides: TGTGCCAGCAGCCCATCGACAGGTTACTACGAGCAGTACTTC.

The sample holds a few counts of this clonotype. The chain has TRBV6-2 or TRBV6-3 and TRBJ1-5, with D possibly matching TRBD1 (6 bases). The CDR3 spans 15 residues. V lost 5 bases, J lost 0 bases, and 11 bases lay in between. CDR1 is MNHEY, CDR2 SVGEGT, per germline. The CDR3 coding sequence is TGTGCCAGCAGTCACGGACAGTATAGCAATCAGCCCCAGCATTTT. Amino acid sequence: CASSHGQYSNQPQHF.